What follows are 9 T cell receptor beta chains derived from one specimen sequenced in a study of CD4 T cells in relation to SARS-CoV-2 and coronaviruses. The antigens for these receptors are not known. Here immunoSEQ multiplex PCR was the method, and the copy in TCRdb shows in-frame clones only, minus some. The sample carries 20,000 to 25,000 clones, about 71% recorded once. CD4+ T cells from unexposed donors were obtained before the COVID-19 pandemic (2011-2018). CD4+ T cells were isolated from the cells after about 11 days of culture. The sample consisted of CD4+ T cells from PBMCs, cultured in vitro. These receptor sequences come from a human donor in good health.

This chain connects TRBV6-5 to TRBJ1-2; D ambiguous. The length of the CDR3 is 11 residues. V gave up 3 bases and J gave up 8 bases, with 7 bases separating them. Germline lookup yields CDR1 MNHEY and CDR2 SVGAGI. The CDR3 nucleotides are TGTGCCAGCAGTTATATGGGGGGCTACACCTTC. This codes for CASSYMGGYTF.

This clone rates as medium-sized. The rearrangement links TRBV7-2 to TRBJ1-5; possibly TRBD1 for D (6 bases). Trimming removed 1 base from V and 9 bases from J, with 10 bases in between. The CDR3 extends over 13 amino acids. CDR1 is SGHTA, CDR2 FQGNSA, per germline. DNA for the CDR3: TGTGCCAGCAGCTTAGAACAGGGTTCGCCCCAGCATTTT. Its protein product is CASSLEQGSPQHF.

A few counts support this clone. The chain joins TRBV30 to TRBJ2-3; D not certain. Germline V gene data show CDR1 as GTSNPN and CDR2 as SVGIG (reference sequence). V was trimmed by 2 bases and J by 5 bases, leaving 8 bases between them. The CDR3 extends over 12 amino acids. This CDR3 is CAWSSNGDTQYF. In DNA, the CDR3 is TGTGCCTGGAGTTCAAACGGAGATACGCAGTATTTT.

This chain links TRBV7-9 with TRBJ2-5, with 9 bases aligning to TRBD2. The germline V gene encodes CDR1 SEHNR and CDR2 FQNEAQ (reference sequence). CDR3 length: 15 amino acids. V dropped 5 bases and J dropped 3; count of bases not matched to a gene: 7. CDR3 sequence: CASSRVASGEETQYF. The CDR3 coding sequence is TGTGCCAGCAGCCGCGTAGCTAGCGGGGAAGAGACCCAGTACTTC. The whole variable domain, filled in from reference TRBV7-9 and TRBJ2-5, reads DTGVSQNPRHKITKRGQNVTFRCDPISEHNRLYWYRQTLGQGPEFLTYFQNEAQLEKSRLLSDRFSAERPKGSFSTLEIQRTEQGDSAMYLCASSRVASGEETQYFGPGTRLLVL.

The chain links TRBV7-2 to TRBJ2-3; maybe TRBD2 (5 bases). Per germline, CDR1 SGHTA and CDR2 FQGNSA. The CDR3 has 16 amino acids. The ends were cut back, 5 bases at V and 0 bases at J, with 15 bases in the middle. The CDR3 loop is CASSPRYTGSTDTQYF. In DNA, the CDR3 is TGTGCCAGCAGCCCGAGGTATACGGGAAGCACAGATACGCAGTATTTT.

This clone occurred a few times. V is TRBV30 and J is TRBJ2-1; D remains unclear. Trimming removed 1 base at V and 2 bases at J, with 12 bases between. The germline CDR1 and CDR2 sequences are GTSNPN and SVGIG (reference sequence). The CDR3 consists of 15 residues. CDR3 nucleotide sequence: TGTGCCTGGAGTGAACACGCCTTAACCTACAATGAGCAGTTCTTC. Translated: CAWSEHALTYNEQFF. Full variable domain (missing parts from reference TRBV30 and TRBJ2-1): SQTIHQWPATLVQPVGSPLSLECTVEGTSNPNLYWYRQAAGRGLQLLFYSVGIGQISSEVPQNLSASRPQDRQFILSSKKLLLSDSGFYLCAWSEHALTYNEQFFGPGTRLTVL.

The rearrangement uses TRBV9 and TRBJ1-2; 7 bases are a match to TRBD1. The V gene end was trimmed by 0 bases and the J gene end by 4 bases; junction bases not matched to a gene: 6. Germline V gene lookup returns CDR1 SGDLS and CDR2 YYNGEE. The CDR3 is made up of 15 amino acids. The CDR3 DNA reads as TGTGCCAGCAGCGTAGGAACAGGGGACATCTATGGCTACACCTTC. This translates into CASSVGTGDIYGYTF.

This clone was detected a few times. This chain connects TRBV19 to TRBJ1-5, with TRBD1 as a possible D gene (5 bases). Germline loops: CDR1 LNHDA, CDR2 SQIVND (reference sequence). The CDR3 is 15 residues long. V was shortened by 6 bases and J by 4 bases, with 16 bases between the two germline ends. In nucleotides, the CDR3 is TGTGCCAGTAGCCTCCCCGGGGACCCAAATCAGCCCCAGCATTTT. Its translation is CASSLPGDPNQPQHF.

This chain uses TRBV12-3 or TRBV12-4 with TRBJ2-1, with D hard to call. V shed 3 bases and J shed 6 bases, with 9 bases lying between them. The CDR3 consists of 13 residues. The CDR3 coding sequence is TGTGCCAGCAGTTTTCATACACCCAATGAGCAGTTCTTC. Protein product: CASSFHTPNEQFF.